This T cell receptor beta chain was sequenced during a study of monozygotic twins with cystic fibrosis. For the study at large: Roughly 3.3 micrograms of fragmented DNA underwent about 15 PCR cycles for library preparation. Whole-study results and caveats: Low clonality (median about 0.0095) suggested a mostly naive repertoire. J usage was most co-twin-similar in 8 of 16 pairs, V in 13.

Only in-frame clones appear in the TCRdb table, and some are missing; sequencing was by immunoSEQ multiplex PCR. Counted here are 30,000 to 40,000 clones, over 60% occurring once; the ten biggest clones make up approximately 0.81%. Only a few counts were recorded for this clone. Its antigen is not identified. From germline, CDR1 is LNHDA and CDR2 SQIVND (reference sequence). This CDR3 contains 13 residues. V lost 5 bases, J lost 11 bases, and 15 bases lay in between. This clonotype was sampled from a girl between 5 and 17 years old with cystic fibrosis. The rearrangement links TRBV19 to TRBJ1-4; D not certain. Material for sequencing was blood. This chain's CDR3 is CASSVGPAGKLFF. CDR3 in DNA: TGTGCCAGTAGTGTCGGACCGGCCGGGAAACTGTTTTTT.